Below are 22 T cell receptor beta chains sequenced from a single sample in a study of T cell responses to AZD1222 COVID-19 vaccine. Only in-frame clones appear in the TCRdb table, and some are missing; sequencing was by immunoSEQ multiplex PCR. Here the sample spans approximately 120,000 clones, about 88% being singletons. The sequenced sample was peripheral blood, obtained on day 0 of AZD1222 vaccination. All receptors derive from an adult in good health.

The chain carries TRBV19 and TRBJ2-5; 15 nucleotides align to TRBD2. This CDR3 contains 16 residues. Germline V gives CDR1 LNHDA, CDR2 SQIVND (reference sequence). With 3 bases clipped from V and 5 bases from J, the junction kept 4 bases outside the gene matches. The CDR3 DNA is TGTGCCAGTAGTATCGGACTAGCGGGAGGGTGGGAGACCCAGTACTTC. Translated, it gives CASSIGLAGGWETQYF.

V is TRBV7-2 and J is TRBJ1-3; D is undetermined. Trimming stripped 1 base from V and 7 bases from J, with 8 bases between. The CDR3 sequence is 13 residues long. Per germline, CDR1 SGHTA and CDR2 FQGNSA. CDR3 in DNA: TGTGCCAGCAGCTTAGTCGGTCCCAACACCATATATTTT. Translating gives CASSLVGPNTIYF. Full variable domain (outside the CDR3, taken from reference TRBV7-2 and TRBJ1-3): GAGVSQSPSNKVTEKGKDVELRCDPISGHTALYWYRQSLGQGLEFLIYFQGNSAPDKSGLPSDRFSAERTGGSVSTLTIQRTQQEDSAVYLCASSLVGPNTIYFGEGSWLTVV.

The V call is TRBV19, the J call TRBJ1-5; 8 positions match TRBD1. Unmatched junction bases numbered 6, after V lost 6 bases and J lost 2 bases. The germline CDR1 and CDR2 sequences are LNHDA and SQIVND (reference sequence). CDR3 length: 15 residues. The CDR3 protein is CASSPTGVGNQPQHF. The CDR3, as DNA: TGTGCCAGTAGCCCGACAGGGGTTGGCAATCAGCCCCAGCATTTT.

The chain uses TRBV7-7 and TRBJ1-4; 9 positions match TRBD1. V trimming: 4 bases; J trimming: 4 bases; junction bases outside the gene matches: 1. Per germline, CDR1 SSHAT and CDR2 FNYEAQ (reference sequence). This CDR3 spans 14 amino acids. The CDR3 reads CASSSGQGNEKLFF. CDR3 bases: TGTGCCAGCAGCTCGGGACAGGGTAATGAAAAACTGTTTTTT.

Only one count was recorded for this clone. The chain couples TRBV28 to TRBJ2-7; D is ambiguous. The CDR3 length is 13 residues. Trimming took off 3 bases at V and 4 bases at J, with 10 bases between the two ends. Looked up from germline, CDR1 is MDHEN and CDR2 is SYDVKM. CDR3 DNA: TGTGCCAGCAGTTTTCCCGCGGCTTACGAGCAGTACTTC. Its protein product is CASSFPAAYEQYF.

The V gene is TRBV2, the J gene TRBJ2-2; perhaps TRBD2 as D (5 bases). V was cut by 6 bases and J by 5 bases, with 16 bases left in between. Per the germline V gene, CDR1 is SNHLY and CDR2 is FYNNEI. The CDR3 runs 15 residues. CDR3 bases: TGTGCCAGCAGCCAAGAGGGTACGGGGACCGGGGAGCTGTTTTTT. This codes for CASSQEGTGTGELFF.

The J gene is TRBJ1-4, the V gene TRBV9; 10 bases match TRBD1. The CDR3 consists of 14 residues. CDR1 is SGDLS, CDR2 YYNGEE, per germline. V was pared by 3 bases and J by 6 bases, with 2 bases of the junction left unmatched. In DNA form, the CDR3 reads TGTGCCAGCAGCGAGGGACAGGGGTATGAAAAACTGTTTTTT. Translation gives CASSEGQGYEKLFF.

This chain connects TRBV6-5 to TRBJ1-2; perhaps TRBD1 as D (6 bases). V was trimmed by 4 bases and J by 4 bases, leaving 13 bases between them. The CDR3 covers 14 residues. Germline V gives CDR1 MNHEY, CDR2 SVGAGI. For the CDR3, the DNA is TGTGCCAGCAGTTGGCAGGGGCTCACCTATGGCTACACCTTC. This encodes CASSWQGLTYGYTF.

V usage is TRBV19 and J usage is TRBJ1-4; D not certain. Trimming left V 5 bases short and J 5 bases short, with 12 bases between. Germline V lookup: CDR1 LNHDA, CDR2 SQIVND (reference sequence). CDR3 size: 14 residues. DNA of the CDR3: TGTGCCAGTAGTGCCGACCGCGTAAATGAAAAACTGTTTTTT. Encoded protein: CASSADRVNEKLFF.

CDR3 in DNA: TGTGCCAGTAGTTCCTACAGGGGGCAGGATCAGCCCCAGCATTTT. It is translated as CASSSYRGQDQPQHF. The rearrangement joins TRBV19 to TRBJ1-5, with 9 nucleotides matching TRBD1. This CDR3 has 15 residues. Germline V gene lookup returns CDR1 LNHDA and CDR2 SQIVND (reference sequence). Trimming removed 5 bases from V and 5 bases from J; junction bases left unmatched: 7.

The chain employs TRBV2 and TRBJ1-2; 7 positions agree with TRBD1. The length of the CDR3 is 14 residues. Germline CDR1 is SNHLY and CDR2 is FYNNEI. J was trimmed by 0 bases and V by 7 bases; bases with no gene match: 5. The CDR3 region has the DNA TGTGCCAGCACCGGGACAGCAGCTAACTATGGCTACACCTTC. It specifies CASTGTAANYGYTF.

J is TRBJ2-2 and V is TRBV5-1; 13 bases line up with TRBD2. This CDR3 has 18 amino acids. The V and J ends lost 0 bases and 0 bases, in that order; junction bases with no gene match: 2. Germline assignment: CDR1 SGHRS and CDR2 YFSETQ. CDR3 in DNA: TGCGCCAGCAGCTTGGCCGGGACTAGCGGGGCGAACACCGGGGAGCTGTTTTTT. Amino acids: CASSLAGTSGANTGELFF. The whole variable domain, filled in from reference TRBV5-1 and TRBJ2-2, reads KAGVTQTPRYLIKTRGQQVTLSCSPISGHRSVSWYQQTPGQGLQFLFEYFSETQRNKGNFPGRFSGRQFSNSRSEMNVSTLELGDSALYLCASSLAGTSGANTGELFFGEGSRLTVL.

J is TRBJ1-6 and V is TRBV5-6; the D gene is possibly TRBD1 (5 bases). The CDR3 runs 13 residues. The V end lost 4 bases, the J end lost 5 bases, and 7 bases lay between the germline ends. CDR1 SGHDT and CDR2 YYEEEE come from the germline V gene. DNA for the CDR3: TGTGCCAGCAGCCGGGGGGATAATTCACCCCTCCACTTT. Residues: CASSRGDNSPLHF.

The rearrangement joins TRBV5-6 to TRBJ1-2; D gene uncertain. The CDR3 runs 13 residues. Deletions cut 0 bases from V and 4 bases from J, with 7 bases between. Germline assignment: CDR1 SGHDT and CDR2 YYEEEE. CDR3 DNA: TGTGCCAGCAGCTTGGCGGCAGGCTATGGCTACACCTTC. Its translation: CASSLAAGYGYTF. Full variable domain (rest looked up from reference TRBV5-6 and TRBJ1-2): DAGVTQSPTHLIKTRGQQVTLRCSPKSGHDTVSWYQQALGQGPQFIFQYYEEEERQRGNFPDRFSGHQFPNYSSELNVNALLLGDSALYLCASSLAAGYGYTFGSGTRLTVV.

Concerning this clone: Other DNA sequences in this sample translate to the same CDR3. The chain links TRBV5-1 to TRBJ2-5; D remains unclear. CDR3 length equals 12 residues. The V gene lost 1 base and the J gene lost 1 base, with 2 bases spanning the gap. Germline loops: CDR1 SGHRS, CDR2 YFSETQ. The CDR3 DNA is TGCGCCAGCAGCTTGCCCCAAGAGACCCAGTACTTC. It translates to CASSLPQETQYF.

The chain recombines TRBV27 with TRBJ1-1; TRBD1 matches at 7 bases. From germline, CDR1 is MNHEY and CDR2 SMNVEV (reference sequence). Germline trimming cut 4 bases from V and 0 bases from J; bases unmatched to any gene: 2. The CDR3 contains 14 residues. The CDR3 protein is CASSSGQLNTEAFF. CDR3 DNA: TGTGCCAGCAGTTCGGGACAGTTGAACACTGAAGCTTTCTTT.

The rearrangement links TRBV21-1 to TRBJ1-1; TRBD1, the D gene given by the table, was not confirmed from the DNA. TRBV21-1 is a listed pseudogene. CDR3 length: 15 amino acids. This chain's CDR3 is CASSKEKGTAYEAFF. The CDR3, as DNA: TGTGCCAGCAGCAAAGAAAAAGGGACAGCGTATGAAGCTTTCTTT.

In DNA, the CDR3 is TGCGCCAGCAGCCCGAACAGGGTTAGCGAGCAGTACTTC. Amino acid sequence: CASSPNRVSEQYF. The chain employs TRBV5-1 and TRBJ2-7; a weak D match, TRBD1 (6 bases). Between the trimmed V and J ends, which lost 4 bases and 6 bases, there was a span of 14 bases. This CDR3 is built from 13 residues. Germline loops: CDR1 SGHRS, CDR2 YFSETQ.

This chain links TRBV28 with TRBJ1-2, with D possibly being TRBD1 (5 bases). The CDR3 spans 12 residues. CDR1 and CDR2 (germline): MDHEN, SYDVKM. The ends were cut back, 8 bases at V and 4 bases at J, with 11 bases in the middle. CDR3 in amino acids: CASLLGGYGYTF. CDR3 bases: TGTGCCAGCCTTCTCGGGGGCTATGGCTACACCTTC.

The rearrangement uses TRBV7-9 and TRBJ1-1, with 7 bases identical to TRBD1. Germline assignment: CDR1 SEHNR and CDR2 FQNEAQ (reference sequence). The CDR3 is made up of 15 amino acids. V dropped 5 bases and J dropped 3; count of bases not matched to a gene: 9. CDR3 bases: TGTGCCAGCAGCCTACCTATAACAGGGGACACTGAAGCTTTCTTT. Translation: CASSLPITGDTEAFF.

The chain uses TRBV27 and TRBJ2-1; 8 positions agree with TRBD2. The CDR3 contains 15 residues. The junction had 7 bases not matched to a gene; V was cut back by 6 bases and J by 3 bases. Germline V gene lookup returns CDR1 MNHEY and CDR2 SMNVEV (reference sequence). The CDR3 bases are TGTGCCAGCAGCTCCGGGACTAGTGTCTACAATGAGCAGTTCTTC. It is translated as CASSSGTSVYNEQFF.

This chain uses TRBV30 with TRBJ1-2, with D perhaps TRBD1 (5 bases). The germline V gene has CDR1 GTSNPN and CDR2 SVGIG (reference sequence). Trimming cost V 0 bases and J 6 bases, with 8 bases left between them. This CDR3 is built from 12 residues. The CDR3 sequence is CAWSVAGHGYTF. In DNA, the CDR3 is TGTGCCTGGAGTGTGGCGGGGCATGGCTACACCTTC.